The 30 T cell receptor beta chains listed next were all sequenced from one sample in a study of regulatory T cells in long-lasting Graves disease. Time point defined: newly diagnosed GD, antithyroid drugs for less than 3 months. RNA extracted from PBMCs served as the sequencing template. Arm-PCR of CDR3 regions and iRepertoire HTBI primers were the basis on which TCR beta libraries were built. Using its own MiXCR run on the multiplex PCR reads, TCRdb lists one record per CDR3 protein. There are roughly 610,000 distinct CDR3 sequences in the sample; less than 20% occur only once, and under 20% lies in the top ten. These records were also assigned to another study, of T cells in Graves' hyperthyroidism and ophthalmopathy.

This sample comprised peripheral blood mononuclear cells (PBMCs), obtained at new diagnosis, from a patient treated with antithyroid drugs. These receptors all come from a woman in her 30s with Graves disease.

This clonotype was seen at least ten times. The V call is TRBV12-3 or TRBV12-4, the J call TRBJ2-1; TRBD2 matches at 11 bases. With V trimmed by 5 bases and J by 7 bases, 7 bases remained unmatched. This CDR3 contains 15 residues. The CDR3 nucleotides read TGTGCCAGCAGTATAACTAGCGGGAGCTTGAATGAGCAGTTCTTC. The encoded protein is CASSITSGSLNEQFF.

Of note for this clonotype: A read error may be the cause here, since a much bigger clone is one base away. V is TRBV7-9 and J is TRBJ2-1; 7 bases align to TRBD1. Germline-derived CDR1 and CDR2 are SEHNR and FQNEAQ (reference sequence). Trimming removed 6 bases from V and 13 bases from J; junction bases left unmatched: 18. The CDR3 sequence is 15 residues long. CDR3 protein: CASSFGLGGRETQFF. Here the CDR3 DNA reads TGTGCCAGCAGTTTTGGGTTAGGGGGCCGAGAGACCCAGTTCTTC.

This clonotype was counted many times. This rearrangement joins TRBV11-3 to TRBJ1-2, with unresolved D. This CDR3 comprises 13 residues. CDR1 is SGHNT and CDR2 is YENEEA in the germline V gene. V was pared by 1 base and J by 7 bases, with 10 bases between. CDR3: CASSLGPGTGYTF. CDR3 DNA sequence: TGTGCCAGCAGCTTAGGTCCAGGCACTGGCTACACCTTC.

This clonotype was found many times. The chain recombines TRBV12-3 or TRBV12-4 with TRBJ1-3, with no clear D. The CDR3 is 16 residues long. V gave up 1 base and J gave up 2 bases, with 12 bases separating them. This chain's CDR3 is CASSLGRGTAGNTIYF. The CDR3 DNA is TGTGCCAGCAGTTTAGGTCGGGGAACTGCTGGAAACACCATATATTTT.

This clonotype has a count of ten or more. The gene calls are TRBV6-2 or TRBV6-3 and TRBJ1-1, with D perhaps TRBD1 (6 bases). The CDR3 is 13 amino acids. Germline values: CDR1 MNHEY, CDR2 SVGEGT. V lost 4 bases and J 1 base, leaving 7 bases between the germline ends. The CDR3 region is CASSSQGNTEAFF. DNA of the CDR3: TGTGCCAGCAGTTCACAGGGGAACACTGAAGCTTTCTTT.

This clonotype came up many times. The chain couples TRBV12-3 or TRBV12-4 to TRBJ2-5, with a weak D call TRBD1 (6 bases). V lost 6 bases to trimming and J lost 3 bases, with 14 bases between them. The CDR3 has 14 amino acids. The CDR3 protein is CASSHGQFEETQYF. The CDR3, as DNA: TGTGCCAGCAGCCACGGACAGTTTGAAGAGACCCAGTACTTC.

This clonotype showed up many times. The CDR3 nucleotides are TGTGCCAGCAGCGTATGGTCGGTCTACGAGCAGTACTTC. It translates to CASSVWSVYEQYF. The rearrangement uses TRBV7-2 and TRBJ2-7, with D uncertain. Between the trimmed V and J ends, which lost 5 bases and 3 bases, there was a span of 11 bases. Germline CDR1 reads SGHTA; CDR2 reads FQGNSA. The CDR3 consists of 13 residues.

The chain is built from TRBV9 and TRBJ1-1, with D perhaps TRBD1 (6 bases). The CDR3 is made up of 15 amino acids. V was cut by 3 bases and J by 6 bases, with 18 bases left in between. Germline V gene data show CDR1 as SGDLS and CDR2 as YYNGEE. CDR3: CASSAGQGITAEAFF. The CDR3 DNA sequence: TGTGCCAGCAGCGCCGGCCAGGGGATAACAGCTGAAGCTTTCTTT.

This clonotype has more than one count but fewer than ten. This chain uses TRBV28 with TRBJ1-6, with TRBD1 matching over 8 bases. The CDR3 has 16 residues. Per germline, CDR1 MDHEN and CDR2 SYDVKM. V lost 4 bases, J lost 7 bases, and 9 bases stayed unmatched. CDR3: CASSSSKQGENSPLHF. The CDR3 DNA is TGTGCCAGCAGTTCGAGTAAACAGGGGGAAAATTCACCCCTCCACTTT.

This clonotype has ten or more counts. The chain employs TRBV5-1 and TRBJ2-1; 10 bases match TRBD2. Germline CDR1 is SGHRS and CDR2 is YFSETQ. The CDR3 covers 15 residues. The junction had 7 bases not matched to a gene; V was cut back by 4 bases and J by 6 bases. The CDR3 loop is CASSPPSGSINEQFF. In DNA form, the CDR3 reads TGCGCCAGCAGCCCGCCTAGCGGGAGTATCAATGAGCAGTTCTTC. Full variable domain (missing parts from reference TRBV5-1 and TRBJ2-1): KAGVTQTPRYLIKTRGQQVTLSCSPISGHRSVSWYQQTPGQGLQFLFEYFSETQRNKGNFPGRFSGRQFSNSRSEMNVSTLELGDSALYLCASSPPSGSINEQFFGPGTRLTVL.

This clonotype was recorded a few times. The chain recombines TRBV7-9 with TRBJ2-7; the D gene is possibly TRBD2 (5 bases). CDR3 length equals 14 residues. V was pared by 7 bases and J by 3 bases, with 16 bases between. Germline lookup yields CDR1 SEHNR and CDR2 FQNEAQ (reference sequence). The CDR3 nucleotides are TGTGCCAGCACCGGACTGGCGAGTTACTACGAGCAGTACTTC. Translated: CASTGLASYYEQYF.

This clonotype was observed at least ten times. The chain links TRBV6-2 or TRBV6-3 to TRBJ2-7; 7 nucleotides agree with TRBD2. This CDR3 contains 16 residues. Per germline, CDR1 MNHEY and CDR2 SVGEGT. The J segment lost 1 base and the V segment lost 4 bases, leaving 10 bases of the junction unmatched. CDR3 nucleotides: TGTGCCAGCAGTTTCACAACGGGTAGCGGGTCCTACGAGCAGTACTTC. Translating gives CASSFTTGSGSYEQYF.

Concerning this clonotype itself: The junction shows a germline mismatch at one end, possibly a read error. This sequence joins TRBV12-3 or TRBV12-4 and TRBJ1-4; D is ambiguous. There are 15 residues in the CDR3. In nucleotides, the CDR3 is TGTGCCGGCAGTTTCATGGGCCTCTTGGGGGAAAAACTGTTTTTT. Encoded protein: CAGSFMGLLGEKLFF.

The genes are TRBV7-9 and TRBJ2-5, with 11 positions matching TRBD2. The V segment lost 1 base and the J segment 9 bases; nucleotides outside the gene matches: 4. The CDR3 spans 14 residues. Germline V gene lookup returns CDR1 SEHNR and CDR2 FQNEAQ (reference sequence). The CDR3 loop is CASSLGLAGTPQYF. DNA for the CDR3: TGTGCCAGCAGCTTAGGACTAGCGGGAACCCCCCAGTACTTC.

This chain connects TRBV7-9 to TRBJ2-4; the D gene could be TRBD1 or TRBD2 (5 bases each). V was clipped by 3 bases and J by 2 bases, with 14 bases between them. The CDR3 has 16 residues. Germline CDR1 is SEHNR and CDR2 is FQNEAQ (reference sequence). CDR3 bases: TGTGCCAGCAGCTTCGGTACATGGGGGACCAAAAACATTCAGTACTTC. It is translated as CASSFGTWGTKNIQYF.

The sample holds a few counts of this clonotype. The J gene is TRBJ2-1, the V gene TRBV6-1, with TRBD2 matching 7 bases. V shed 0 bases and J 7 bases; nucleotides not matched to a gene: 15. The CDR3 totals 18 residues. Looked up from germline, CDR1 is MNHNS and CDR2 is SASEGT. The CDR3 loop is CASSEARLAASFGNEQFF. CDR3 DNA: TGTGCCAGCAGTGAAGCAAGACTAGCTGCCTCCTTTGGGAATGAGCAGTTCTTC.

This clonotype appeared a few times. V and J are TRBV19 and TRBJ2-1, with TRBD2 matching over 10 bases. After removal of 8 bases from V and 4 bases from J, the junction contained 8 bases not matched to a gene. CDR3 length: 15 amino acids. Germline CDR1 and CDR2: LNHDA and SQIVND (reference sequence). The CDR3: CASGLAGALYNEQFF. The CDR3 DNA reads as TGTGCCAGTGGTCTAGCGGGAGCGCTATACAATGAGCAGTTCTTC.

A note on this clonotype: This likely traces to a read error, being one base from a far larger clone. The final CDR3 position lacks the conserved phenylalanine or tryptophan, pointing to a likely read error. The V and J genes are TRBV11-2 and TRBJ2-5; the D is unclear. Germline loops: CDR1 SGHAT, CDR2 FQNNGV. The V and J ends lost 5 bases and 4 bases respectively, with 8 bases between them. The CDR3 totals 12 residues. CDR3 residues: CASSPTGETQYS. CDR3 DNA sequence: TGTGCCAGCAGCCCGACCGGAGAGACCCAGTACTCC.

As concerns this clonotype: At one end the junction does not follow the germline gene, possibly because of a read error. The chain couples TRBV19 to TRBJ2-1; D remains ambiguous. Germline V gene data show CDR1 as LNHDA and CDR2 as SQIVND (reference sequence). This CDR3 is built from 11 residues. CDR3 residues: CASSNLYERFF. The CDR3 DNA reads as TGTGCCAGTAGTAACCTTTATGAGCGGTTCTTC.

This clonotype has at least ten counts. The CDR3 here is CASSSRTGPLPTEAFF. The CDR3 DNA is TGTGCCAGCAGCTCCCGGACAGGGCCCTTGCCCACTGAAGCTTTCTTT. This chain links TRBV11-2 with TRBJ1-1; 8 nucleotides agree with TRBD1. Germline assignment: CDR1 SGHAT and CDR2 FQNNGV. V was pared by 4 bases and J by 4 bases, with 11 bases of the junction left unmatched. This CDR3 contains 16 residues.

This clonotype came up many times. This chain links TRBV6-1 with TRBJ2-7, with D tentatively TRBD1 (5 bases). The germline gives CDR1 MNHNS, CDR2 SASEGT. Trimming pared 10 bases from V and 6 bases from J, leaving 13 bases between. This CDR3 has 11 residues. The CDR3 sequence is CATANRIEQYF. CDR3 coding DNA: TGTGCCACAGCAAACAGGATCGAGCAGTACTTC.

This clonotype was recorded many times. The chain combines TRBV11-2 with TRBJ2-7; 7 bases fit TRBD2. Germline lookup yields CDR1 SGHAT and CDR2 FQNNGV. V shed 6 bases, J shed 1 base, and the junction held 12 bases outside the gene matches. The CDR3 spans 16 residues. Here the CDR3 DNA reads TGTGCCAGCAGTCGGATGGGGGGGGTTACGTCCTACGAGCAGTACTTC. It is translated as CASSRMGGVTSYEQYF.

This clonotype showed up just a few times. V usage is TRBV6-2 or TRBV6-3 and J usage is TRBJ2-4, with D perhaps matching TRBD1 or TRBD2 (7 bases each). The germline CDR1 and CDR2 sequences are MNHEY and SVGEGT. V was trimmed by 6 bases and J by 8 bases, leaving 20 bases between them. The CDR3 is made up of 15 amino acids. This CDR3 is CASRGRGRREDIQYF. CDR3 bases: TGTGCCAGCAGGGGAAGGGGGCGCCGGGAGGACATTCAGTACTTC.

The V gene is TRBV7-3, the J gene TRBJ2-4, with D unresolved. Trimming removed 7 bases from V and 0 bases from J, with 10 bases in between. The CDR3 sequence is 14 residues long. Germline V lookup: CDR1 SGHTA, CDR2 FQGTGA. The CDR3 DNA sequence: TGTGCCAGCAATGATCTTTCAGCCAAAAACATTCAGTACTTC. Protein: CASNDLSAKNIQYF.

This clonotype was found a few times. The rearrangement links TRBV27 to TRBJ2-2, with 7 bases that match TRBD1. Germline V lookup: CDR1 MNHEY, CDR2 SMNVEV (reference sequence). CDR3 size: 16 residues. Unmatched junction bases numbered 9, after V lost 7 bases and J lost 1 base. CDR3 loop: CASTNPDRRNTGELFF. In DNA form, the CDR3 reads TGTGCCAGCACCAACCCGGACAGGCGGAACACCGGGGAGCTGTTTTTT.

This clonotype was seen a handful of times. The J gene is TRBJ2-7, the V gene TRBV6-1; D gene uncertain. This CDR3 is 10 amino acids long. V lost 11 bases to trimming and J lost 6 bases, with 11 bases between them. Germline CDR1 MNHNS, CDR2 SASEGT. The CDR3 loop reads CAGSGCEQYF. The CDR3 bases are TGTGCCGGATCAGGTTGCGAGCAGTACTTC.

This clonotype was seen many times. The J gene is TRBJ2-2, the V gene TRBV12-5; TRBD1 is a possible D gene (6 bases). The CDR3 sequence is 13 residues long. In germline, CDR1 is LGHNT, CDR2 FRNRAP. Trimming took 6 bases from V and 4 from J, leaving 9 bases between them. The chain's CDR3 is CASGRGGTGELFF. The CDR3 DNA is TGTGCTAGTGGGCGAGGGGGCACCGGGGAGCTGTTTTTT.

The rearrangement uses TRBV28 and TRBJ1-6; 7 positions match TRBD1. The germline gives CDR1 MDHEN, CDR2 SYDVKM. V was clipped by 4 bases and J by 7 bases; unmatched bases: 7. The CDR3 extends over 15 amino acids. The DNA of the CDR3 is TGTGCCAGCAGTTCCACAGGGGTCCGCAATTCACCCCTCCACTTT. Translation gives CASSSTGVRNSPLHF.

At least ten counts were recorded for this clonotype. J is TRBJ2-1 and V is TRBV11-2; TRBD2 agrees at 8 bases. The CDR3 is 16 amino acids. The V gene's germline CDR1 is SGHAT and CDR2 FQNNGV. V trimming: 0 bases; J trimming: 7 bases; junction bases outside the gene matches: 8. The CDR3 sequence is CASSLDLASGHNEQFF. DNA of the CDR3: TGTGCCAGCAGCTTAGATCTGGCTAGCGGGCATAATGAGCAGTTCTTC.

This clonotype was found many times. CDR3 DNA: TGTGCCAGCAGCTTAGGAGCGAGTTCACCCCTCCACTTT. As protein: CASSLGASSPLHF. V usage is TRBV7-8 and J usage is TRBJ1-6; D is undetermined. Germline V gives CDR1 SGHVS, CDR2 FQNEAQ. The CDR3 consists of 13 residues. V lost 1 base, J lost 9 bases, and 7 bases lay in between.